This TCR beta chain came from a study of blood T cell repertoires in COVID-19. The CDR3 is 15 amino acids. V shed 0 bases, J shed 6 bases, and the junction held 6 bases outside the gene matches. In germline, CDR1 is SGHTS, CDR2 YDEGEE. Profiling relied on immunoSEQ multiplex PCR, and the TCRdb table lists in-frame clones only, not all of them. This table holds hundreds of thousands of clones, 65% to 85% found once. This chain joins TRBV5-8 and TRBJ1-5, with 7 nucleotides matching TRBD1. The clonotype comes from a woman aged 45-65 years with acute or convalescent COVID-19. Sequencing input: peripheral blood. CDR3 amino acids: CASSLGATGSQPQHF. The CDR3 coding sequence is TGTGCCAGCAGCTTGGGTGCGACAGGGAGTCAGCCCCAGCATTTT.